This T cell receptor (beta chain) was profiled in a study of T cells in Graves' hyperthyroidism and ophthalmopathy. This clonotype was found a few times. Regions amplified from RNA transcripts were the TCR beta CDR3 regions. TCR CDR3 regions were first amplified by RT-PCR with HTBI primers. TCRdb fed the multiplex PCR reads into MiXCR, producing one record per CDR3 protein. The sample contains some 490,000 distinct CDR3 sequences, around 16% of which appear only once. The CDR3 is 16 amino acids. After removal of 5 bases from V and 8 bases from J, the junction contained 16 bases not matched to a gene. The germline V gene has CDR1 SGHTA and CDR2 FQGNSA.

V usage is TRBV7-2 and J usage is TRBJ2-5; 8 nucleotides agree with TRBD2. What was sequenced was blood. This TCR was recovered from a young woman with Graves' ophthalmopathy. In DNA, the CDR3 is TGTGCCAGCAGCCGGGAGGGTAGCGGGATTTTGGACACCCAGTACTTC. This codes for CASSREGSGILDTQYF.